The clone carrying this TCR beta chain was seen only a few times. The length of the CDR3 is 16 residues. V gave up 0 bases and J gave up 7 bases, with 19 bases separating them. Germline CDR1 reads SGHDT; CDR2 reads YYEEEE. This entry belongs to a study of blood T cell repertoires in COVID-19. For the study at large: Acute and convalescent COVID-19 samples came from the United States, Italy and Spain.

In the original processing: Reference gene primer amplification in the assay estimated nucleated cell counts. Sequenced by immunoSEQ multiplex PCR; TCRdb stores in-frame clones only, minus some. V, J and clone size are taken as reported in that table, and D and trimming were inferred from the DNA itself. The sample records under 200,000 clones, around 86% being singletons. The study drew participants aged about 18 to 89 years from roughly 25 US areas. Assignment of participants to cohorts was predicated upon participant-reported clinical history. This receptor was identified in a middle-aged man with acute COVID-19. V gene TRBV5-6 combines with J gene TRBJ1-1; weak D call: TRBD1 (5 bases). Sequencing was done on a sample of PBMCs or T cells enriched from blood (not recorded which). DNA for the CDR3: TGTGCCAGCAGCTTGGAGGTGGCGGGGGAAGGGTATGAAGCTTTCTTT. Protein sequence: CASSLEVAGEGYEAFF.